This T cell receptor beta chain is from a study of a mutant IDH1 vaccine in newly diagnosed glioma. This clone showed up just a few times. Its antigen is as yet unknown. Time point of the sample: week 35, safety follow-up. Mutant IDH1 20-mer peptide, at 300 ug, made up each vaccine dose, with topical imiquimod. The germline V and J ends were trimmed by 2 bases and 0 bases, with 8 bases remaining between them. The CDR3 totals 14 residues. The germline CDR1 and CDR2 sequences are SGHDT and YYEEEE. Data came from immunoSEQ multiplex PCR; TCRdb stores just in-frame clones and leaves some out. This table has tens of thousands of clones, 81% appearing once.

The chain combines TRBV5-6 with TRBJ1-1; the D gene is possibly TRBD1 (5 bases). This TCR was recovered from a middle-aged woman with glioma. Some clones in this sample may be carry-over from other donors' samples. Material: PBMCs, obtained from a glioma patient whose treatment included an IDH1 peptide vaccine. The CDR3 bases are TGTGCCAGCAGCTTTCAGGGTATGAACACTGAAGCTTTCTTT. Translated: CASSFQGMNTEAFF.